The 21 T cell receptor beta chains below all came from one sample that was sequenced in a study of cytomegalovirus exposure and HLA in healthy donors. The primer mix had 60 Vbeta and 13 Jbeta primers. This table comes from immunoSEQ multiplex PCR, and its TCRdb copy is limited to in-frame clones, with some not included. The table lists tens of thousands of clones, 65% to 75% of them singletons. Sequenced sample: PBMCs. Receptors originate from a woman in her forties in good health and CMV-seropositive.

The CDR3 reads CASRPTASGNTIYF. The CDR3, as DNA: TGCGCCAGCAGACCCACAGCCTCTGGAAACACCATATATTTT. The chain joins TRBV10-1 to TRBJ1-3; no firm D call. Germline V gives CDR1 WNHNN, CDR2 SYGVQD (reference sequence). The CDR3 extends over 14 amino acids. V lost 6 bases, J lost 0 bases, and 9 bases lay in between.

The genes are TRBV7-2 and TRBJ2-6; D gene ambiguous. The CDR3 spans 16 residues. Germline V CDR1 and CDR2: SGHTA, FQGNSA. The V end was cut by 5 bases, the J end by 0 bases, with 11 bases between. CDR3 loop: CASSRSLGSGANVLTF. The CDR3 coding sequence is TGTGCCAGCAGCCGTAGCCTTGGCTCTGGGGCCAACGTCCTGACTTTC.

The genes are TRBV2 and TRBJ2-3; no firm D call. The CDR3 totals 15 residues. The V gene lost 6 bases and the J gene lost 8 bases, with 21 bases spanning the gap. Germline CDR1 reads SNHLY; CDR2 reads FYNNEI. CDR3 region: CASRGSGSRVVTQYF. CDR3 DNA: TGTGCCAGCAGAGGTTCCGGGTCACGGGTCGTTACGCAGTATTTT.

The V call is TRBV30, the J call TRBJ1-3; 8 nucleotides line up with TRBD1. The germline V gene encodes CDR1 GTSNPN and CDR2 SVGIG (reference sequence). There are 15 residues in the CDR3. V shed 3 bases, J shed 2 bases, and the junction held 6 bases outside the gene matches. DNA of the CDR3: TGTGCCTGGAGCGCCAACAGGGGGACTGGAAACACCATATATTTT. Translating it yields CAWSANRGTGNTIYF.

V gene TRBV7-3 combines with J gene TRBJ1-1; D gene uncertain. CDR1 and CDR2 from the germline V gene are SGHTA and FQGTGA. V gave up 2 bases and J gave up 6 bases, with 10 bases separating them. The CDR3 covers 13 residues. This CDR3 is CASSLFPGAEAFF. The CDR3 bases are TGTGCCAGCAGCTTATTCCCCGGAGCTGAAGCTTTCTTT.

In DNA, the CDR3 is TGCGCCAGCAGCTACCTTCCCGGGGGGCGAGTCACAGATACGCAGTATTTT. Its protein product is CASSYLPGGRVTDTQYF. The J gene is TRBJ2-3, the V gene TRBV5-1; possibly TRBD2 for D (7 bases). Germline CDR1 SGHRS, CDR2 YFSETQ. The CDR3 is 17 residues long. V was cut by 3 bases and J by 2 bases, with 19 bases left in between.

This clone was seen a handful of times. For the CDR3, the DNA is TGCAGCGTTGCGGGGGGGGGCCAAAACACTGAAGCTTTCTTT. As protein: CSVAGGGQNTEAFF. This sequence joins TRBV29-1 and TRBJ1-1; a possible D gene is TRBD1 (6 bases). CDR3 length: 14 amino acids. Germline CDR1 SQVTM, CDR2 ANQGSEA. V lost 4 bases and J 2 bases, leaving 14 bases between the germline ends.

The gene calls are TRBV7-9 and TRBJ2-7; D is unclear. V gave up 5 bases and J gave up 2 bases, with 13 bases separating them. The CDR3 is 14 residues long. Germline CDR1 reads SEHNR; CDR2 reads FQNEAQ (reference sequence). The CDR3 loop is CASSAEEQAYEQYF. CDR3 DNA sequence: TGTGCCAGCAGCGCCGAAGAGCAAGCCTACGAGCAGTACTTC.

The chain recombines TRBV19 with TRBJ2-7; weak D call: TRBD2 (6 bases). Per germline, CDR1 LNHDA and CDR2 SQIVND (reference sequence). V lost 4 bases to trimming and J lost 6 bases, with 19 bases between them. The CDR3 is 15 residues long. The chain's CDR3 is CASSTYSNVGSEQYF. As DNA, the CDR3 is TGTGCCAGTAGTACCTATTCTAACGTCGGGAGCGAGCAGTACTTC.

The rearrangement uses TRBV7-9 and TRBJ1-6; unclear D gene. Trimming removed 5 bases at V and 7 bases at J, with 12 bases between. This CDR3 is 14 amino acids long. Germline loops: CDR1 SEHNR, CDR2 FQNEAQ (reference sequence). CDR3 region: CASSLLPGNSPLHF. The CDR3 DNA sequence: TGTGCCAGCAGCCTACTCCCGGGGAATTCACCCCTCCACTTT.

A remark on this clone: This sample also contains other DNA sequences that code for the same CDR3. The rearrangement uses TRBV6-1 and TRBJ2-3; 13 nucleotides align to TRBD2. The V gene end was trimmed by 6 bases and the J gene end by 4 bases; junction bases not matched to a gene: 4. Germline assignment: CDR1 MNHNS and CDR2 SASEGT. This CDR3 spans 15 amino acids. Here the CDR3 reads CASRLGLAGADTQYF. The CDR3 bases are TGTGCCAGCAGACTCGGACTAGCGGGAGCAGATACGCAGTATTTT.

This rearrangement joins TRBV7-2 to TRBJ1-2; 9 positions match TRBD1. The CDR3 length is 16 residues. Germline CDR1 SGHTA, CDR2 FQGNSA. Trimming took 5 bases from V and 8 from J; bases not matched to a gene: 15. The CDR3 region has the DNA TGTGCCAGCAGCACCCGACAGGGGGATCGTAAGTTAGGCTACACCTTC. Amino acid sequence: CASSTRQGDRKLGYTF.

The chain joins TRBV6-1 to TRBJ2-1, with a tentative D call TRBD2 (6 bases). Deletions cut 6 bases from V and 8 bases from J, with 17 bases between. Germline values: CDR1 MNHNS, CDR2 SASEGT. The CDR3 runs to 14 residues. Written as DNA, the CDR3 is TGTGCCAGCAGCTTGGGCGGGGCCGGTTATGAGCAGTTCTTC. It yields the protein CASSLGGAGYEQFF.

The genes are TRBV19 and TRBJ2-1, with TRBD2 identical over 8 bases. The trim removed 3 bases at V and 6 bases at J, leaving 13 bases unmatched. There are 17 residues in the CDR3. Germline CDR1 and CDR2: LNHDA and SQIVND (reference sequence). DNA for the CDR3: TGTGCCAGTAGTATGAGAGCGGGAGTGTGGTCCCGCAATGAGCAGTTCTTC. Protein: CASSMRAGVWSRNEQFF.

V gene TRBV19 combines with J gene TRBJ2-5; 9 bases match TRBD1. The CDR3 contains 15 residues. The V and J ends lost 6 bases and 5 bases, in that order; junction bases with no gene match: 10. Germline V CDR1 and CDR2: LNHDA, SQIVND (reference sequence). CDR3 in DNA: TGTGCCAGTAGCGAACCCACAGGGGGCGCGGAGACCCAGTACTTC. Amino acid sequence: CASSEPTGGAETQYF.

J is TRBJ2-3 and V is TRBV30; D remains unclear. Trimming took 6 bases from V and 6 from J, leaving 13 bases between them. The germline gives CDR1 GTSNPN, CDR2 SVGIG (reference sequence). The CDR3 spans 12 residues. DNA of the CDR3: TGTGCCTGCCGTCCCAGGCCGGATACGCAGTATTTT. Translating gives CACRPRPDTQYF.

The chain couples TRBV27 to TRBJ2-3; D is perhaps TRBD2 (6 bases). In germline, CDR1 is MNHEY, CDR2 SMNVEV (reference sequence). This CDR3 has 17 amino acids. V was trimmed by 6 bases and J by 0 bases, leaving 19 bases between them. The CDR3 DNA is TGTGCCAGCAGGGCGTTGGGAGGAGGTCCTAGCACAGATACGCAGTATTTT. As protein: CASRALGGGPSTDTQYF.

The V call is TRBV7-2, the J call TRBJ2-4; D possibly corresponds to TRBD2 (6 bases). Between the trimmed V and J ends, which lost 5 bases and 0 bases, there was a span of 14 bases. The CDR3 sequence is 16 residues long. Looked up from germline, CDR1 is SGHTA and CDR2 is FQGNSA. CDR3 sequence: CASSPGTYLAKNIQYF. CDR3 sequence (DNA): TGTGCCAGCAGCCCGGGGACTTATTTAGCCAAAAACATTCAGTACTTC.

In this sample, this clone turned up once. This sequence joins TRBV18 and TRBJ1-1; the D gene is possibly TRBD1 (6 bases). V was trimmed by 1 base and J by 6 bases, leaving 12 bases between them. This CDR3 is built from 14 residues. CDR1 and CDR2 (germline): KGHSH, LQKENI. The CDR3 reads CASSPRMDSPEAFF. CDR3 in DNA: TGTGCCAGCTCACCACGGATGGACAGCCCTGAAGCTTTCTTT.

CDR3 DNA: TGTGCCAGCAGGCCGACAGTACCCGGAAACACCATATATTTT. Translated, it gives CASRPTVPGNTIYF. The gene calls are TRBV7-8 and TRBJ1-3, with D possibly TRBD1 on 5 matching bases. Trimming removed 6 bases from V and 4 bases from J, with 13 bases in between. This CDR3 is built from 14 residues. Per the germline V gene, CDR1 is SGHVS and CDR2 is FQNEAQ.

The V call is TRBV7-9, the J call TRBJ2-3; possible D gene TRBD2, 5 bases. Trimming cost V 6 bases and J 3 bases, with 28 bases left between them. The CDR3 consists of 19 residues. Germline CDR1 reads SEHNR; CDR2 reads FQNEAQ (reference sequence). The CDR3 is CASRRGLGLPFPQTDTQYF. CDR3 nucleotides: TGTGCCAGCAGGCGTGGACTCGGTTTACCCTTCCCGCAGACAGATACGCAGTATTTT.